This T cell receptor (beta chain) appears in the sequencing data of a study of T cells in Graves' hyperthyroidism and ophthalmopathy (dated 2019 in TCRdb). About the study as a whole: Peripheral blood samples were taken at the time of initial diagnosis, prior to any treatment. A discovery cohort of fewer than 110 patients, roughly 45 with Graves' ophthalmopathy and about 58 with stable Graves' hyperthyroidism, was used to find distinguishing TCR V-J signatures. An independent validation cohort of about 20 hyperthyroidism patients and roughly 16 patients who later progressed to ophthalmopathy tested prospective prediction of ophthalmopathy. The 75 to 100 discovery patients were randomly divided into training and test sets at a 7:3 ratio. In six Graves' hyperthyroidism patients, the study also compared T-cell repertoires from thyroid tissue with T-cell repertoires from blood. Once sampling was done, hyperthyroidism patients were given methimazole at a starting dose of 30 mg daily, whereas ophthalmopathy patients were given high-dose intravenous methylprednisolone. According to the paper, TCR Vbeta CDR3 sequencing was carried out on more than 120 peripheral blood samples, which came from under 50 ophthalmopathy, some 73 hyperthyroidism and about 17 progressor patients.

What the research found in general, with its limitations: Most expanded thyroid clonotypes (frequency above 0.001) were also found in blood, which suggests that blood repertoires may mirror thyroid immune responses. During validation, the model predicted progression to ophthalmopathy a median of approximately 6 months ahead of onset, with more than 55% sensitivity and around 73% specificity. No statistical method was used to fix the sample size in advance, and group allocation was not hidden from the investigators. Ophthalmopathy was separated from stable hyperthyroidism by a 13 V-J signature model, with just over 85% sensitivity and approximately 81% specificity obtained in cross-validation and 80%/75% obtained in testing.

This clonotype has a count of ten or more. Its antigen is not yet known. No much larger clonotype is one base removed from it; base qualities were not supplied. Amplification of TCR beta CDR3 regions was carried out from RNA transcripts. The TCR CDR3 was subjected to a first round of RT-PCR using the HTBI primer set and the Qiagen OneStep RT-PCR kit. Libraries were constructed in a second round of multiplex PCR, after which size selection and purification were carried out. Sequencing of the libraries was done on an Illumina HiSeq2000 using paired-end 100 bp reads. As for the authors' bioinformatics: SOAPnuke was used to process the raw data, throwing out any read that contained adapters or uncalled bases, had a mean Phred below 15, or lacked an exact constant-primer or identifier match. High-quality paired reads were merged with COPE v1.2.5, and unique nucleotide sequences were defined as clonotypes. Clonotypes were aligned to IMGT TRBV, TRBD and TRBJ reference segments using MiTCR v1.1. Only V-J combinations with frequency above 0.0001, covering 98% to 99.2% of repertoires, were analysed. A TCS score was defined as the ratio of F50 (clonal expansion) to E x V (chaos), with BLOSUM62-based TCRdist applied between CDR3 peptides within each V-J. Welch's t-statistics and random forest reduced around 520 V-J features to 13, which were used in a naive Bayes classifier (R e1071). The public reads were run again by TCRdb, first through fastp at Q25 and then through MiXCR, and only productive beta chains were kept. Rows with one shared CDR3 protein collapse into an entry with the most common genes and DNA. These V and J calls originate from TCRdb's pipeline instead of the authors' own analysis. The sample contains about 690,000 distinct CDR3 sequences, 15% to 20% of them found a single time. Around 15% of the sample lies in the top ten.

Measured from the cysteine to the phenylalanine, the CDR3 is 13 residues long. Only the CDR3 portion is preserved as DNA: 39 bases, with reading frame beginning at the first base. V is clipped by 1 base and J by 5 bases, and the sequence between their germline boundaries is 9 bases long. CDR1 and CDR2, looked up from the germline V gene, are SGHRS and YFSETQ. Graves' hyperthyroidism was defined as stable when no progression to ophthalmopathy occurred over 18 months of follow-up. Hyperthyroidism patients were newly diagnosed, with disease duration under 2 months, and aged 18 to 65 years. Exclusion was applied to patients with uncontrolled infections, other autoimmune diseases, pregnancy or lactation. Diagnoses were based on clinical symptoms, serum thyroxine and TRAb, thyroid ultrasound and orbital computed tomography. PBMCs were separated from roughly 10 ml of fresh peripheral blood using Ficoll-Paque density gradient centrifugation. Total RNA was extracted with Trizol reagent, and quality was checked on an Agilent 2100 Bioanalyzer.

Sequencing used blood. This TCR came from a man aged 50-59 years with Graves' hyperthyroidism. The V gene is TRBV5-1 and the J gene is TRBJ1-2; too little of a D gene remains to name it. The CDR3 region has the sequence CASSLTGPYGYTF. The nucleotide sequence is given as TGCGCCAGCAGCTTGACGGGTCCTTATGGCTACACCTTC.